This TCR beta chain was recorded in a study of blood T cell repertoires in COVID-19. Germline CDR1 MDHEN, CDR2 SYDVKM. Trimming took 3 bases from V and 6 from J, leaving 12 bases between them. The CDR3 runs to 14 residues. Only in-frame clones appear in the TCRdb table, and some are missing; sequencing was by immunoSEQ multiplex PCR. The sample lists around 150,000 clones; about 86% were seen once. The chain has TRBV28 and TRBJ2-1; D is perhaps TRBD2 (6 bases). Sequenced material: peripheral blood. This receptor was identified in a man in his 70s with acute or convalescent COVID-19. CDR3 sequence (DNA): TGTGCCAGCAGTTTTGGCGGGAAGTCCAATGAGCAGTTCTTC. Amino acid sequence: CASSFGGKSNEQFF.